A few counts support the clone carrying this T cell receptor (beta chain). This record comes from a study of CD8+ T cells in alopecia areata. Study-level background: Treatment with tofacitinib (6 to 18 months) was followed by 6 months off drug.

Following RNA extraction, reverse transcription yielded cDNA that acted as the sequencing template. The assay was immunoSEQ multiplex PCR, and TCRdb's table has in-frame clones only and misses some. The sample consists of about 180,000 clones, about 60% of them appearing once. The sample consisted of CD4+ T cells sorted from blood, taken at week 0. This clonotype originated in a human donor with alopecia areata.

The CDR3 reads CSVEAGTGVGETQYF. CDR3 in DNA: TGCAGCGTTGAGGCCGGGACAGGGGTCGGAGAGACCCAGTACTTC. The chain joins TRBV29-1 to TRBJ2-5, with 10 bases fitting TRBD1. Looked up from germline, CDR1 is SQVTM and CDR2 is ANQGSEA. The CDR3 has 15 residues. Trimming removed 3 bases from V and 4 bases from J; junction bases left unmatched: 8.